One sample yielded the 14 T cell receptor beta chains listed below, sequenced in a study of blood T cell repertoires in COVID-19. The assay was immunoSEQ multiplex PCR, and TCRdb's table has in-frame clones only and misses some. The table includes about 120,000 clones, approximately 65% detected once. Sequencing input: peripheral blood. These receptor sequences come from a woman aged 60-75 years with acute or convalescent COVID-19.

This clone was seen just once. V is TRBV5-1 and J is TRBJ2-3; 10 nucleotides agree with TRBD2. This CDR3 is 16 amino acids long. The J segment lost 2 bases and the V segment lost 4 bases, leaving 7 bases of the junction unmatched. Germline values: CDR1 SGHRS, CDR2 YFSETQ. The CDR3 here is CASSPSLAGNTDTQYF. CDR3 DNA: TGCGCCAGCAGCCCTTCACTAGCGGGGAACACAGATACGCAGTATTTT.

The J gene is TRBJ1-2, the V gene TRBV13; 9 nucleotides match TRBD1. Germline CDR1 and CDR2: PRHDT and FYEKMQ (reference sequence). The CDR3 spans 15 residues. V trimming: 6 bases; J trimming: 1 base; junction bases outside the gene matches: 6. The CDR3 loop is CASSYRDRVNYGYTF. DNA for the CDR3: TGTGCCAGCAGTTACCGGGACAGGGTTAACTATGGCTACACCTTC.

Remarks on this clone: A single base separates this from a much larger clone, so it may be a read error. Other nucleotide sequences from this sample produce the same CDR3. The chain recombines TRBV2 with TRBJ1-1, with D possibly matching TRBD1 (5 bases). The germline CDR1 and CDR2 sequences are SNHLY and FYNNEI. This CDR3 is 13 amino acids long. Trimming took off 6 bases at V and 1 base at J, with 9 bases between the two ends. In DNA form, the CDR3 reads TGTGCCAGCAGCCAGGGCGAGAACACTGAAGCTTTCTTT. Its protein is CASSQGENTEAFF. The complete variable domain, with remaining parts taken from reference TRBV2 and TRBJ1-1, reads EPEVTQTPSHQVTQMGQEVILRCVPISNHLYFYWYRQILGQKVEFLVSFYNNEISEKSEIFDDQFSVERPDGSNFTLKIRSTKLEDSAMYFCASSQGENTEAFFGQGTRLTVV.

Only a few counts were recorded for this clone. The chain employs TRBV2 and TRBJ2-7; maybe TRBD1 (5 bases). Germline lookup yields CDR1 SNHLY and CDR2 FYNNEI. The length of the CDR3 is 14 residues. V was clipped by 4 bases and J by 0 bases, with 10 bases between them. CDR3 in amino acids: CASSVDSFSYEQYF. In DNA form, the CDR3 reads TGTGCCAGCAGTGTTGACAGTTTCTCCTACGAGCAGTACTTC.

This clone appeared a few times. The rearrangement links TRBV10-3 to TRBJ2-1; D possibly corresponds to TRBD1 (5 bases). This CDR3 contains 12 residues. Germline CDR1 reads ENHRY; CDR2 reads SYGVKD. Trimming shortened V by 7 bases and J by 5 bases, and 9 bases separated the two germline ends. The CDR3 is CAITDRNNEQFF. DNA of the CDR3: TGTGCCATCACTGACAGAAACAATGAGCAGTTCTTC.

This clone was found a few times. This chain joins TRBV27 and TRBJ1-1; maybe TRBD1 (6 bases). V lost 6 bases and J 4 bases, leaving 15 bases between the germline ends. CDR1 and CDR2 (germline): MNHEY, SMNVEV (reference sequence). The CDR3 is 14 amino acids. DNA of the CDR3: TGTGCCAGCAGGGACACGGACAGACCCACTGAAGCTTTCTTT. Encoded protein: CASRDTDRPTEAFF.

The V and J genes are TRBV5-6 and TRBJ1-5; 8 bases fit TRBD1. J was trimmed by 0 bases and V by 3 bases; bases with no gene match: 2. CDR1 and CDR2 (germline): SGHDT, YYEEEE. There are 15 residues in the CDR3. The CDR3: CASSYRGYSNQPQHF. The CDR3 DNA follows: TGTGCCAGCAGCTACAGGGGGTATAGCAATCAGCCCCAGCATTTT.

The chain recombines TRBV4-2 with TRBJ2-3, with 8 nucleotides matching TRBD2. CDR1 is LGHNA and CDR2 is YNFKEQ in the germline V gene. This CDR3 contains 16 residues. V trimming: 0 bases; J trimming: 1 base; junction bases outside the gene matches: 3. The CDR3, as DNA: TGTGCCAGCAGCCAAGACGCTAGCGGGCGCACAGATACGCAGTATTTT. Translation: CASSQDASGRTDTQYF.

The J gene is TRBJ1-1, the V gene TRBV7-6; D remains unclear. Germline CDR1 SGHVS, CDR2 FNYEAQ. The length of the CDR3 is 12 residues. The V gene lost 6 bases and the J gene lost 1 base, with 6 bases spanning the gap. CDR3: CASRPGNTEAFF. The DNA for the CDR3 is TGTGCCAGCAGACCAGGGAACACTGAAGCTTTCTTT.

The sample holds one count of this clone. V usage is TRBV5-1 and J usage is TRBJ2-7; the D gene is possibly TRBD2 (6 bases). This CDR3 is 15 amino acids long. Per germline, CDR1 SGHRS and CDR2 YFSETQ. With 2 bases removed from V and 1 base from J, the gap between germline ends came to 13 bases. This chain's CDR3 is CASSFRTGDSYEQYF. The CDR3, as DNA: TGCGCCAGCAGCTTTCGCACGGGGGATTCCTACGAGCAGTACTTC.

The chain couples TRBV5-1 to TRBJ2-1; TRBD2 agrees at 12 bases. Germline V gives CDR1 SGHRS, CDR2 YFSETQ. The CDR3 extends over 15 amino acids. V trimming: 4 bases; J trimming: 4 bases; junction bases outside the gene matches: 3. CDR3 in DNA: TGCGCCAGCAGCCCGACTAGCGGGGGATACAATGAGCAGTTCTTC. It yields the protein CASSPTSGGYNEQFF.

In this sample, this clone turned up once. V gene TRBV29-1 combines with J gene TRBJ1-2, with D hard to call. CDR1 SQVTM and CDR2 ANQGSEA come from the germline V gene. The ends were cut back, 7 bases at V and 7 bases at J, with 19 bases in the middle. The length of the CDR3 is 13 residues. As DNA, the CDR3 is TGCAGCGGCGGAAATGAGGAAGGGAGTGGCTACACCTTC. Protein: CSGGNEEGSGYTF.

This clone appeared once. DNA of the CDR3: TGTGCCAGCAGTCCAGGACTGAGTAGCAATCAGCCCCAGCATTTT. Translation: CASSPGLSSNQPQHF. The chain employs TRBV28 and TRBJ1-5, with D hard to call. The germline CDR1 and CDR2 sequences are MDHEN and SYDVKM. The CDR3 runs to 15 residues. The V end was cut by 5 bases, the J end by 0 bases, with 11 bases between.

The V and J genes are TRBV7-8 and TRBJ2-7; TRBD1 agrees at 10 bases. V trimming: 5 bases; J trimming: 2 bases; junction bases outside the gene matches: 6. In germline, CDR1 is SGHVS, CDR2 FQNEAQ. CDR3 length equals 15 residues. Written as DNA, the CDR3 is TGTGCCAGCAGCGGAGGACAGGGGGTCACCTACGAGCAGTACTTC. The encoded protein is CASSGGQGVTYEQYF. The whole variable domain, filled in from reference TRBV7-8 and TRBJ2-7, reads GAGVSQSPRYKVAKRGQDVALRCDPISGHVSLFWYQQALGQGPEFLTYFQNEAQLDKSGLPSDRFFAERPEGSVSTLKIQRTQQEDSAVYLCASSGGQGVTYEQYFGPGTRLTVT.